The following is a TCR beta chain sequence with its context. Its specificity is not known. These data come from a study of circulating and synovial CD4+ cells in juvenile arthritis. General study results and limits: CPL versus bulk CD4 samples: T cell genome counts differed by at least an order of magnitude. Compared with bulk blood, circulating pathogenic-like lymphocytes shared substantially more CDR3 sequences with synovial T cells. Diversity here was lower than in bulk blood CD4 cells.

This table comes from immunoSEQ multiplex PCR, and its TCRdb copy is limited to in-frame clones, with some not included. The table has under 40,000 clones, over 85% seen once. The V and J ends lost 0 bases and 6 bases, in that order; junction bases with no gene match: 15. The length of the CDR3 is 19 residues. Germline CDR1 reads LGHNA; CDR2 reads YNFKEQ. This sequence joins TRBV4-2 and TRBJ2-2, with TRBD2 matching over 8 bases. Source material: CD4+ T cells from blood. This TCR came from a human donor with juvenile idiopathic arthritis. CDR3 in DNA: TGTGCCAGCAGCCAAGAAAGGCTAGCGGGTAGATATTTCCCCGGGGAGCTGTTTTTT. Translated, it gives CASSQERLAGRYFPGELFF.